This entry describes one T cell receptor (beta chain). The target of this receptor is not known. Base-call qualities are not available, and no considerably larger clone is one nucleotide away. At the time of sample collection the patients were not on therapy, although prior treatments varied from chemotherapy, radiotherapy, surgery and immunotherapy to no treatment. After thawing, cells went through T lymphocyte enrichment using a negative-selection kit, with EpCAM beads added for tumor-infiltrating lymphocytes. CD8+CD4-CD45RA- cells were sorted as memory CD8 T cells irrespective of CCR7 expression. Peripheral blood mononuclear cells were obtained using a Ficoll-Paque PLUS gradient and were cryopreserved prior to analysis. Populations were sorted on a FACSAria II to roughly 99% purity, and the cell pellets were frozen for TCR sequencing without being cultured. The sample belongs to a study of CD39 and CD103 CD8 tumor-infiltrating T cells (dated 2018 in TCRdb). With regard to the full study: Repertoire comparisons were shown for an HPV-positive HNSCC, an HPV-negative HNSCC, an ovarian cancer and a melanoma patient. Deep sequencing of TCRbeta CDR3 was used to compare the repertoires of CD8 TIL subsets, defined by CD103 and CD39, with those of peripheral memory CD8 T cells.

The investigation overall reported the following: DP CD8 TILs appeared to be more oligoclonal than DN and SP CD8 TILs and blood memory CD8 T cells, with 56-86% covered by the top 30 clonotypes. Clonotypes from DP TILs were seldom detected in blood or uninvolved lymph node, while clonotypes from DN TILs overlapped to a large extent with peripheral memory CD8 repertoires.

V loses 8 bases, J loses 3 bases, and the germline ends lie 10 bases apart. From cysteine to phenylalanine, the CDR3 is 12 amino acids long. The retained sequence is limited to the CDR3, 36 bases, with the frame set at the first base. The germline V gene encodes CDR1 MNHEY and CDR2 SMNVEV (reference sequence). For each subset, genomic DNA was extracted from around 10,000 to 100,000 sorted cells using the DNeasy Blood and Tissue Kit. The immunoSEQ service sequenced and mapped the TCRbeta V-J or V-D-J regions, with each sample reaching coverage above 8x. The study's own analysis went as follows. Only productive rearrangements exported from the immunoSEQ Analyzer platform were analyzed, with clonality assessed on the 500 most abundant clones. Repertoire overlap between populations was quantified with the Morisita-Horn similarity index and the Jaccard index. Morisita-Horn similarity between CD8 T-cell subset TCR repertoires was measured in several cancer patients. TCRdb re-hosts the immuneACCESS table, in-frame sequences only. Its copies lack some clones; in the studies checked, an unresolved V gene accounts for under half of them, and the cause for the rest is not known. The D gene and trimming were derived from the DNA, and the V and J assignments and clone size from that table. The sample contains some 16,000 clones, around nine tenths of them found a single time. The ten largest clones add up to 3.5% to 5% of the sample.

The V gene is TRBV27 and the J gene is TRBJ1-1; the D gene cannot be named for sure. The TCR originated in a human donor with head and neck squamous cell carcinoma. Material for sequencing was CD8+ T cells sorted from blood. The sample's cell subset or site, from its label and the paper: total memory CD8 T cells (CD45RA-CCR7+/-) from blood or uninvolved lymph node. The DNA sequence is given as TGTGCCAGCCGACGGGTCGACACTGAAGCTTTCTTT. The translation is CASRRVDTEAFF.